The TCR beta chain under discussion was sequenced for a study of beta chain features in type 1 diabetes. Study outcomes and limitations: Among all four CD4+ subsets, Type 1 diabetes patients had TCRB CDR3s that were moderately but significantly shorter.

V lost 2 bases to trimming and J lost 2 bases, with 17 bases between them. Per germline, CDR1 MNHEY and CDR2 SMNVEV (reference sequence). The CDR3 extends over 17 amino acids. Expressed TCRB transcripts were sequenced because the isolated RNA had all been reverse transcribed beforehand. Sequencing was performed with immunoSEQ multiplex PCR; in TCRdb, only in-frame clones are kept and a portion is missing. The sample records around 260,000 clones, about 23% being singletons. A few counts support this clone. The antigen is unknown. Sequences were obtained from naive CD4+ T cells from blood. The clonotype originates from a young woman with type 1 diabetes. The J gene is TRBJ2-3, the V gene TRBV27; the D is unclear. The CDR3 coding sequence is TGTGCCAGCAGTTTACGGGTTTCGTATTTGAACACAGATACGCAGTATTTT. The encoded protein is CASSLRVSYLNTDTQYF.